The rows below give T cell receptor beta chains drawn from one sample of a study of blood T cells in healthy people across ages. TCRdb fed the 5' RACE reads into MiXCR, producing one record per CDR3 protein. The table records about 1,500,000 distinct CDR3 sequences, roughly 27% of them present only once. The sample comprised blood. The receptors come from a young woman in good health. CDR3s include the opening cysteine and the closing phenylalanine or tryptophan. The D gene is left open where the match is weak. Expanded clones are given a class, and other clones once, few, many or no size at all.

clone size	D gene	V gene	J gene	CDR3 DNA	CDR3 protein
NA	TRBD1	TRBV29-1	TRBJ2-7	TGCAGCGTTGCCGACAGGGGGGGGTCCTACAATGAGCAGTACTTC	CSVADRGGSYNEQYF
many	NA	TRBV9	TRBJ1-4	TGTGCCAGCAGCGTTGACCCCGACAGCGAAAAACTGTTTTTT	CASSVDPDSEKLFF
NA	NA	TRBV18	TRBJ2-7	TGTGCCAGCTCCCAATTATCCCCCAGGGTAGAGGTCTACGAGCAGTACTTC	CASSQLSPRVEVYEQYF
NA	NA	TRBV27	TRBJ1-6	TGTGCCAGCAGTTTATCCCCACAGGGTTGGAATTCACCCCTCCACTTT	CASSLSPQGWNSPLHF
NA	TRBD1	TRBV6-1	TRBJ1-1	TGTGCCAGCAGTGAAGGGACAGGAGGATGGAACACTGAAGCTTTCTTT	CASSEGTGGWNTEAFF
NA	NA	TRBV6-6	TRBJ1-5	TGTGCCAGCAGTTACTCTCAAGGCAGAAGGGGTCAGCCCCAGCATTTT	CASSYSQGRRGQPQHF
few	NA	TRBV9	TRBJ2-1	TGTGCCAGCAGCGCTCAGTACAATGAGCGGTTCTTC	CASSAQYNERFF
NA	NA	TRBV27	TRBJ1-1	TGTGCCAGCAGTCGAGACATATTGAACACTGAAGCTTTCTTT	CASSRDILNTEAFF
many	TRBD1	TRBV7-2	TRBJ2-7	TGTGCCAGCAGCTTCTCGGACAGGGTCCTTTACGAGCAGTACTTC	CASSFSDRVLYEQYF
NA	NA	TRBV19	TRBJ2-3	TGTGCCAGTAGTCTTATCGTCTCGCAAGATACGCAGTATTTT	CASSLIVSQDTQYF
few	NA	TRBV27	TRBJ1-2	TGTGCCAGCAGTGATGGGGGAGGTGGAGGCTACACCTTC	CASSDGGGGGYTF
many	TRBD1	TRBV5-1	TRBJ2-1	TGCGCCAGCAGCTTTGGGACAGGGTTTAATGAGCAGTTCTTC	CASSFGTGFNEQFF
many	NA	TRBV29-1	TRBJ2-3	TGCAGCGTTGACCCTCCGACAGGCGCTAGCACAGATACGCAGTATTTT	CSVDPPTGASTDTQYF
many	TRBD1	TRBV7-2	TRBJ2-7	TGTGCCAGCAGATCTCCGGGACAGCCTTACGAGCAGTACTTC	CASRSPGQPYEQYF
few	TRBD1	TRBV10-2	TRBJ2-1	TGCGCCAGCAGTGAAACGGGACAGAATTACAATGAGCAGTTCTTC	CASSETGQNYNEQFF
few	TRBD1	TRBV19	TRBJ2-5	TGTGCCAGTAGTATGGGACAGGGATTAGTACAAGAGACCCAGTACTTC	CASSMGQGLVQETQYF
NA	NA	TRBV5-5	TRBJ1-6	TGTGCCAGCAGCGAGTGGAGCTCCTATAATTCACCCCTCCACTTT	CASSEWSSYNSPLHF